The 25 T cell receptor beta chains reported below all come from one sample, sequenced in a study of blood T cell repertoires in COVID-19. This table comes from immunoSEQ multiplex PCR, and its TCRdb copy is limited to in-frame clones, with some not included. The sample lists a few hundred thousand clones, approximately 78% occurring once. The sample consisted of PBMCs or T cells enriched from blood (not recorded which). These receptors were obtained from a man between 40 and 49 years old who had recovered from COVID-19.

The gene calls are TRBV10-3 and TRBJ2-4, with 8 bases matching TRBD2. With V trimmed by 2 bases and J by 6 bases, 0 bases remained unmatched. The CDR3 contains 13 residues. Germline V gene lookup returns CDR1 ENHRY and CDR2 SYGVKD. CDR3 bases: TGTGCCATCAGTGAGCTAGCGGGAAACATTCAGTACTTC. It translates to CAISELAGNIQYF.

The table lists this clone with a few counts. CDR3 in amino acids: CASSLATGHEQFF. The CDR3, as DNA: TGTGCCAGCAGCTTAGCCACAGGGCATGAGCAGTTCTTC. The gene calls are TRBV11-2 and TRBJ2-1; D is possibly TRBD1 (6 bases). CDR3 length equals 13 residues. In germline, CDR1 is SGHAT, CDR2 FQNNGV. V lost 1 base and J lost 8, with 9 bases in between. The full variable domain, rest sourced from reference TRBV11-2 and TRBJ2-1, is EAGVAQSPRYKIIEKRQSVAFWCNPISGHATLYWYQQILGQGPKLLIQFQNNGVVDDSQLPKDRFSAERLKGVDSTLKIQPAKLEDSAVYLCASSLATGHEQFFGPGTRLTVL.

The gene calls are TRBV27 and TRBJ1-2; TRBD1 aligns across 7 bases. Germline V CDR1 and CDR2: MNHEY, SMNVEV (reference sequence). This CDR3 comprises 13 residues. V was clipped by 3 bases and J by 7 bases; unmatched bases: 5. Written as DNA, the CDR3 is TGTGCCAGCAGTTTTTCCAGGGGGTCTGGCTACACCTTC. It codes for CASSFSRGSGYTF.

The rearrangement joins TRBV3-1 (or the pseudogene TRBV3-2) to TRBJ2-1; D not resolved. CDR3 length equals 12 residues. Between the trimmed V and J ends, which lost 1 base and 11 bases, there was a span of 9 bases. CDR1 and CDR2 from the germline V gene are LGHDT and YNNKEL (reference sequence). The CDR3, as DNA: TGTGCCAGCAGCCAAGTTGGGCCGCAGCAGTTCTTC. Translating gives CASSQVGPQQFF.

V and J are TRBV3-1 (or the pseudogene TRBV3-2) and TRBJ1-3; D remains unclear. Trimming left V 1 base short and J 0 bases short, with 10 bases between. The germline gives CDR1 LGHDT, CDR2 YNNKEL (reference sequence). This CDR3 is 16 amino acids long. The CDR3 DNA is TGTGCCAGCAGCCAAGGGCTTGGTTCCTCTGGAAACACCATATATTTT. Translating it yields CASSQGLGSSGNTIYF.

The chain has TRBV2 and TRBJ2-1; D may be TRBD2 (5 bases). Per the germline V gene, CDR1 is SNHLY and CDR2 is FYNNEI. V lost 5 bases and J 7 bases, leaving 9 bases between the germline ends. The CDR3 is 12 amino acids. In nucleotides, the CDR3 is TGTGCCAGCAGTACACTAGTTAATGAGCAGTTCTTC. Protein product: CASSTLVNEQFF.

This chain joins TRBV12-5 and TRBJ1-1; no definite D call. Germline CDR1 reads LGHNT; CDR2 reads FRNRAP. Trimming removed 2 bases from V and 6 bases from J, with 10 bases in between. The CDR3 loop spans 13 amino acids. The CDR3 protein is CASGLNIGSEAFF. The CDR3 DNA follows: TGTGCTAGTGGTTTGAATATCGGGTCTGAAGCTTTCTTT.

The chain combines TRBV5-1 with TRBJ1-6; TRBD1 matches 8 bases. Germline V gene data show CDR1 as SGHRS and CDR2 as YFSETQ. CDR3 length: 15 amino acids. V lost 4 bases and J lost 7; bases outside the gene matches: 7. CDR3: CASSETGEFNSPLHF. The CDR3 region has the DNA TGCGCCAGCAGCGAGACAGGGGAATTCAATTCACCCCTCCACTTT.

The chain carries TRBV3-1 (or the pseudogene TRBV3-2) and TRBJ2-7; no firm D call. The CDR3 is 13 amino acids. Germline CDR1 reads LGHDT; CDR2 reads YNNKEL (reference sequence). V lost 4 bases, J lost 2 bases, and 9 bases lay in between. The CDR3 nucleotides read TGTGCCAGCAGCCGGGCCTTCCCCTACGAGCAGTACTTC. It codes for CASSRAFPYEQYF.

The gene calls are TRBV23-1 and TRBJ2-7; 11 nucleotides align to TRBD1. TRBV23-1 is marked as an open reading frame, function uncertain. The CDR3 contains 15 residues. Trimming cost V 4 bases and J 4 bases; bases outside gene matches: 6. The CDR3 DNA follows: TGCGCCAGCAGTCGCGGACAGGGGGCTTCTTACGAGCAGTACTTC. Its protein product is CASSRGQGASYEQYF.

The CDR3 nucleotides are TGTGCCAGCAGCTCCTCGAACTATGGCTACACCTTC. This encodes CASSSSNYGYTF. V and J are TRBV9 and TRBJ1-2; D remains ambiguous. This CDR3 comprises 12 residues. Trimming shortened V by 4 bases and J by 2 bases, and 6 bases separated the two germline ends. CDR1 and CDR2 (germline): SGDLS, YYNGEE.

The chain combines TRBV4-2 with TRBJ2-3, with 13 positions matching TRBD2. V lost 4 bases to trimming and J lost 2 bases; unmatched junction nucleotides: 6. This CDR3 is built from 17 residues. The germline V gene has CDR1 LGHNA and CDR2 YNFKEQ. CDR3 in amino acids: CASSRLAGGIDTDTQYF. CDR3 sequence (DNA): TGTGCCAGCAGCCGACTAGCGGGAGGAATCGACACAGATACGCAGTATTTT.

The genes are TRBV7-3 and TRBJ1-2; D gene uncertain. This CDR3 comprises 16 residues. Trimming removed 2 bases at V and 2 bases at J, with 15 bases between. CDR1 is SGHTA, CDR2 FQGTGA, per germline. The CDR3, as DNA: TGTGCCAGCAGCTTAGTCGCGGGAAGCAGCAACTATGGCTACACCTTC. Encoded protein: CASSLVAGSSNYGYTF.

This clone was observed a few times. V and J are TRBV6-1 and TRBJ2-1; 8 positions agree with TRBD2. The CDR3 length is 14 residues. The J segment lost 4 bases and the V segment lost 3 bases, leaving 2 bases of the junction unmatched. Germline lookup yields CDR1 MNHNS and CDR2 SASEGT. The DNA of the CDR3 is TGTGCCAGCAGTGAGGTAGCGGGGTACAATGAGCAGTTCTTC. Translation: CASSEVAGYNEQFF.

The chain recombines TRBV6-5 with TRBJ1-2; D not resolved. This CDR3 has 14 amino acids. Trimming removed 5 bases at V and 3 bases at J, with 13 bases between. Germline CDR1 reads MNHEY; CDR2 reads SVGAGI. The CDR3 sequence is CASSTPPAHYGYTF. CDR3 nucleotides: TGTGCCAGCAGTACTCCCCCCGCTCACTATGGCTACACCTTC.

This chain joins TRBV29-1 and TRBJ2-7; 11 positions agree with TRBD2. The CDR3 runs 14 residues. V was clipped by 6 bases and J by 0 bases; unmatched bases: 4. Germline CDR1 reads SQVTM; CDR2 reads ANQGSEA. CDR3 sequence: CSVITSGSSYEQYF. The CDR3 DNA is TGCAGCGTAATTACTAGCGGGAGCTCCTACGAGCAGTACTTC.

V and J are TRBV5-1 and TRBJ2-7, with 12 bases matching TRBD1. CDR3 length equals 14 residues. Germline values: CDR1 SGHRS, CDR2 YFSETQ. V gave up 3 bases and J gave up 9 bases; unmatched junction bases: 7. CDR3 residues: CASSSGTGGAGQYF. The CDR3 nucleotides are TGCGCCAGCAGCTCCGGGACAGGGGGCGCAGGGCAGTACTTC.

CDR3 sequence: CASSQITSGYYNEQFF. CDR3 sequence (DNA): TGTGCCAGCAGCCAAATTACTAGCGGGTATTACAATGAGCAGTTCTTC. The chain employs TRBV14 and TRBJ2-1; 9 nucleotides match TRBD2. V trimming: 2 bases; J trimming: 4 bases; junction bases outside the gene matches: 6. Germline V CDR1 and CDR2: SGHDN, FVKESK. This CDR3 comprises 16 residues.

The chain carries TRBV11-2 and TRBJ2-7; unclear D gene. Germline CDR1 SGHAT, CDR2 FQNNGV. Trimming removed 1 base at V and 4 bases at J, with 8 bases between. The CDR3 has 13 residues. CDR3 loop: CASSLASTYEQYF. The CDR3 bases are TGTGCCAGCAGCTTAGCATCGACATACGAGCAGTACTTC.

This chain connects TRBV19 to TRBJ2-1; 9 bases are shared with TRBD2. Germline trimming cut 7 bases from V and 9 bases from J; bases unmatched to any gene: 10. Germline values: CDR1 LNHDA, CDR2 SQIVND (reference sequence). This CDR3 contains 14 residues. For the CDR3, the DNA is TGTGCCAGTAATATGTTAGCGGGAGACCGTGAGCAGTTCTTC. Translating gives CASNMLAGDREQFF.

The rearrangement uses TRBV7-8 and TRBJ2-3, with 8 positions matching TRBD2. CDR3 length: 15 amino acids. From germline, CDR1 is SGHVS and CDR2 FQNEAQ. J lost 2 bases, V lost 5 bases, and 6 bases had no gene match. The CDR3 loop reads CASSDWTSLTDTQYF. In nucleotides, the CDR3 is TGTGCCAGCAGCGACTGGACTAGCCTCACAGATACGCAGTATTTT.

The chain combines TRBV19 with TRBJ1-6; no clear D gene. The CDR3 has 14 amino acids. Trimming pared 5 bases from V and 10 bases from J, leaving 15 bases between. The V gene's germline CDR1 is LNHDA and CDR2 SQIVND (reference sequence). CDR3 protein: CASSPRGKNSPLHF. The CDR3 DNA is TGTGCCAGTAGTCCAAGAGGGAAGAACTCACCCCTCCACTTT.

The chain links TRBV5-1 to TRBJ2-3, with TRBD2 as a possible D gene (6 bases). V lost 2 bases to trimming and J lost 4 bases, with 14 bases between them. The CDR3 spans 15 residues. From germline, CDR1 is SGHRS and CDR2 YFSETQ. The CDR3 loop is CASSFRRGTPDTQYF. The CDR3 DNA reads TGCGCCAGCAGCTTTAGGCGGGGTACTCCAGATACGCAGTATTTT.

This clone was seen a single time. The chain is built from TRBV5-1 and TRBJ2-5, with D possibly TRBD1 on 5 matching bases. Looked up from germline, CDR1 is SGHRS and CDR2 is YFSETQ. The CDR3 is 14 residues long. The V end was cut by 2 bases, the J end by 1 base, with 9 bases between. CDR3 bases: TGCGCCAGCAGCTTTGGGGCGATCCAAGAGACCCAGTACTTC. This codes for CASSFGAIQETQYF.

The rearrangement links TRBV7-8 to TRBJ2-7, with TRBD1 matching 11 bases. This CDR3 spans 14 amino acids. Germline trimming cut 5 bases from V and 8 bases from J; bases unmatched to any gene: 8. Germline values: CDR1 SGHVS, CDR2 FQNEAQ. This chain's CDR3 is CASSPGTGGLKQYF. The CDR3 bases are TGTGCCAGCAGCCCCGGGACAGGGGGTTTGAAGCAGTACTTC. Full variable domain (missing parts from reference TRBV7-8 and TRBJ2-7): GAGVSQSPRYKVAKRGQDVALRCDPISGHVSLFWYQQALGQGPEFLTYFQNEAQLDKSGLPSDRFFAERPEGSVSTLKIQRTQQEDSAVYLCASSPGTGGLKQYFGPGTRLTVT.